This TCR beta chain was retrieved from a study of cytomegalovirus exposure and HLA in healthy donors. Study-wide background: The use of the same platform for the 95 to 150 validation repertoires and the roughly 670 first-cohort repertoires was reported by a later analysis.

The study drew the donors from its 120-subject validation cohort, separate from the roughly 710-subject first cohort. Clones were sequenced by immunoSEQ multiplex PCR, and TCRdb holds only the in-frame ones, with some missing. The data show 120,000 to 150,000 clones, 70% to 90% seen once. Study results and limitations: The classifier was said to identify cytomegalovirus status with high specificity and sensitivity.

In regard to this clone: The target antigen is unknown.

CDR3 length: 14 residues. V lost 1 base and J 1 base, leaving 6 bases between the germline ends. Germline CDR1 LNHNV, CDR2 YYDKDF (reference sequence). Sequencing was carried out using PBMCs. The receptor was derived from a woman aged 25-40 years in good health and CMV-seronegative. The chain recombines TRBV15 with TRBJ2-3; D might be TRBD2 (6 bases). The CDR3 region has the DNA TGTGCCACCAGCAGAGGGGGGGGCACAGATACGCAGTATTTT. Amino acids: CATSRGGGTDTQYF. The variable domain in full, completed from reference TRBV15 and TRBJ2-3, reads DAMVIQNPRYQVTQFGKPVTLSCSQTLNHNVMYWYQQKSSQAPKLLFHYYDKDFNNEADTPDNFQSRRPNTSFCFLDIRSPGLGDTAMYLCATSRGGGTDTQYFGPGTRLTVL.